Sequencing of this TCR beta chain was carried out in a study of blood T cell repertoires in COVID-19. Looking at the study overall: The origin of the acute and convalescent COVID-19 samples was the United States, Italy and Spain. The analysed material was cDNA or gDNA that came from T cells, B-cell-depleted T cells, or PBMCs.

In the study's own analysis: By means of reference gene primer amplification, nucleated cell counts were estimated. Produced via immunoSEQ multiplex PCR; TCRdb's table is partial and in-frame only. V, J and clone size derive from that table, while D and trimming were established from the DNA sequence. The table records 350,000 or so clones, around 85% of them present only once. V lost 1 base to trimming and J lost 0 bases, with 7 bases between them. Germline assignment: CDR1 LNHDA and CDR2 SQIVND (reference sequence). The CDR3 runs 14 residues. Participant reports of clinical history set cohort assignment. In regard to this clone: Other DNA sequences in the sample encode the same CDR3.

The rearrangement joins TRBV19 to TRBJ2-7; possible D gene TRBD2, 6 bases. Sequenced sample: PBMCs or T cells enriched from blood (not recorded which). This sequence was found in a woman in her 40s with acute COVID-19. The chain's CDR3 is CASSIAGSSYEQYF. DNA of the CDR3: TGTGCCAGTAGTATAGCCGGGAGCTCCTACGAGCAGTACTTC.